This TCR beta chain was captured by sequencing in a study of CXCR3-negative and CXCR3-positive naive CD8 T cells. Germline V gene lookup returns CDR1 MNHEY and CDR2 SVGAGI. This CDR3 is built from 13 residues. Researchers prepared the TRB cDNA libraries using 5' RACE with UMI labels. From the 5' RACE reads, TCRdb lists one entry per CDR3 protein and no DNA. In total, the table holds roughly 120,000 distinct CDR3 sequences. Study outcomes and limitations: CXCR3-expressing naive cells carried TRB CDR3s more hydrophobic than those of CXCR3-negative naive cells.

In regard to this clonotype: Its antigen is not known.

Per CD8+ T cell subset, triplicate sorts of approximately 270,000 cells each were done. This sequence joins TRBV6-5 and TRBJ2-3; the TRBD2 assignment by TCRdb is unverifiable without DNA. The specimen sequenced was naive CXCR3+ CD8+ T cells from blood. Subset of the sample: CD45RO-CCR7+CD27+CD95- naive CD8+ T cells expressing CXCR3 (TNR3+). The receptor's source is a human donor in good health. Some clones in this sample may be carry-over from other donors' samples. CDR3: CATTRGSDSTQYF.